Detailed here is one T cell receptor (beta chain). Deletions cut 7 bases from V and 13 bases from J, with 18 bases between. Germline V gene sequence: CDR1 SGHRS, CDR2 YFSETQ. The CDR3 has 12 amino acids. Profiles of TCR beta VDJ and CDR3 were generated from a genomic DNA template. TCRdb re-called the reads through MiXCR, storing one row per CDR3 protein. This table has some 410,000 distinct CDR3 sequences, 65% to 80% appearing once. This sample stems from a study of CD8+CD57+ T cells in acquired aplastic anemia. On the study more broadly: Healthy donor sequencing depth: some 10 million CD4+, 11 million to 13 million CD8+ reads.

This chain connects TRBV5-1 to TRBJ1-5; no clear D. This clonotype originated in a human donor in good health, serving as a control. The specimen sequenced was sorted CD4+, CD8+, or CD8+CD57+ T cells (not recorded which) from PBMCs. In DNA form, the CDR3 reads TGCGCCAGCGTCCCGCGGCCCCAGCATCAGCATTTT. It yields the protein CASVPRPQHQHF.